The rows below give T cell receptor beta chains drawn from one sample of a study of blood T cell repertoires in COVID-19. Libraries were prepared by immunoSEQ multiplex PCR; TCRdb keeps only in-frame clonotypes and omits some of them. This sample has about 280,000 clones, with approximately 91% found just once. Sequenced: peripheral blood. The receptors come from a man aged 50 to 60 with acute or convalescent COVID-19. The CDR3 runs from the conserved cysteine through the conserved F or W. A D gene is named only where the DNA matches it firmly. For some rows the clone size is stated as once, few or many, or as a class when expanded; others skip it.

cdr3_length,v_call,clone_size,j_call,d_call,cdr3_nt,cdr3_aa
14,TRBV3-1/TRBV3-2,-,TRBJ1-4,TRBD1,TGTGCCAGCAGTCCCGGGACAGTTAATGAAAAACTGTTTTTT,CASSPGTVNEKLFF
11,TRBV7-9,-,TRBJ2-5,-,TGTGCCAGCAGCTTCAAAGAGACCCAGTACTTC,CASSFKETQYF
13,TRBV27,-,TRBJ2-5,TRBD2,TGTGCCAGCGCTAGCCTAGCGGGGGGCACCCAGTACTTC,CASASLAGGTQYF
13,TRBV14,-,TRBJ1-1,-,TGTGCCAGCAGCCAAATTTCCGAGGCTGAAGCTTTCTTT,CASSQISEAEAFF
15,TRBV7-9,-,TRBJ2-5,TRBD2,TGTGCCAGCTGCGGGGGGAAGGCGGGTCAAGAGACCCAGTACTTC,CASCGGKAGQETQYF
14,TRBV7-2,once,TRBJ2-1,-,TGTGCCAGCAGCTTGTACGTCGGGGGCAATGAGCAGTTCTTC,CASSLYVGGNEQFF
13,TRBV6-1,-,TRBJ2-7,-,TGTGCCAGCAGTGAGGGGCCGTATTACGAGCAGTACTTC,CASSEGPYYEQYF
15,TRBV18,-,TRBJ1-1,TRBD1,TGTGCCAGCTCACGGTCGACAGGGGTCCCCACTGAAGCTTTCTTT,CASSRSTGVPTEAFF
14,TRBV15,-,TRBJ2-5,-,TGTGCCACCAGCAGAGCCCAAGGGGGAGAGACCCAGTACTTC,CATSRAQGGETQYF
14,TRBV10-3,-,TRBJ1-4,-,TGTGCCATCAGTGGACAAGAAACTAATGAAAAACTGTTTTTT,CAISGQETNEKLFF
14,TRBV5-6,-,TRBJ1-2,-,TGTGCCAGCAGCGCTCGACAGAGCGACTATGGCTACACCTTC,CASSARQSDYGYTF
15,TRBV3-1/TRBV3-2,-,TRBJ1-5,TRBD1,TGTGCCAGCAGCGAGACAGGGGGGATTTCTCAGCCCCAGCATTTT,CASSETGGISQPQHF
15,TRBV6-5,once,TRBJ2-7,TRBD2,TGTGCCAGCAGCCTTAGCGGGGGGGCCTCCTACGAGCAGTACTTC,CASSLSGGASYEQYF
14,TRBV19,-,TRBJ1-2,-,TGTGCCAGTTGGGACTTCCCGAGGAACTATGGCTACACCTTC,CASWDFPRNYGYTF
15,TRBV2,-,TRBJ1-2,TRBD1,TGTGCCAGCAGTGCCGGGACAGAGGGAAACTATGGCTACACCTTC,CASSAGTEGNYGYTF
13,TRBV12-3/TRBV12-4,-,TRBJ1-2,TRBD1,TGTGCCAGCAGACCGGGACAGCTCTATGGCTACACCTTC,CASRPGQLYGYTF
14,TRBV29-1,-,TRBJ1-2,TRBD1,TGCAGCGTCGGCCCGAGACAGGGCGACTATGGCTACACCTTC,CSVGPRQGDYGYTF
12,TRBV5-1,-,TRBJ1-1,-,TGCGCCAGCAGCTTGGGGAGGACTGAAGCTTTCTTT,CASSLGRTEAFF
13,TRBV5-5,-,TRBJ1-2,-,TGTGCCAGCAGCTTGGGGACAGCCCTCAGCTACACCTTC,CASSLGTALSYTF
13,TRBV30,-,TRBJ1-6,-,TGTGCCTGGGCCAGCTCCTATAATTCACCCCTCCACTTT,CAWASSYNSPLHF
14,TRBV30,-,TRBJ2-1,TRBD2,TGTGCCTGGAGGGAGAGCGGGGCCCACAATGAGCAGTTCTTC,CAWRESGAHNEQFF
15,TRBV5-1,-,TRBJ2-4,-,TGCGCCAGCAGCTTGGGCGGGGTAGCCAAAAACATTCAGTACTTC,CASSLGGVAKNIQYF
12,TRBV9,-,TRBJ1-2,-,TGTGCCAGCAGCGGCACAGGGTTCGGCTACACCTTC,CASSGTGFGYTF